Listed below are T cell receptor beta chains from one sample, sequenced in a study of blood T cell repertoires in COVID-19. Some clones are missing from TCRdb's copy, which holds only in-frame ones; the method was immunoSEQ multiplex PCR. The data hold tens of thousands of clones, with 60% to 85% observed a single time. The specimen was peripheral blood. These TCRs come from a human donor in a cohort sampled during active COVID-19. The CDR3 runs from the conserved cysteine through the conserved F or W. D genes are given only for firm matches. A row's size may be missing; if present it is once, few, many or a size class.

J gene: TRBJ2-2; clone size: NA; V gene: TRBV6-5; D gene: TRBD1; CDR3 protein: CATPGTAKTGELFF; CDR3 DNA: TGTGCCACCCCCGGGACAGCCAAGACCGGGGAGCTGTTTTTT
J gene: TRBJ1-4; clone size: NA; V gene: TRBV19; D gene: TRBD1; CDR3 protein: CASSETGTGDEKLFF; CDR3 DNA: TGTGCCAGTAGTGAAACCGGGACAGGGGATGAAAAACTGTTTTTT
J gene: TRBJ1-1; clone size: NA; V gene: TRBV5-8; D gene: NA; CDR3 protein: CASSWQSGDEAFF; CDR3 DNA: TGTGCCAGCAGCTGGCAGTCGGGGGATGAAGCTTTCTTT
J gene: TRBJ1-1; clone size: NA; V gene: TRBV19; D gene: TRBD1; CDR3 protein: CASSTDRAFTEAFF; CDR3 DNA: TGTGCCAGTAGTACAGACAGGGCCTTCACTGAAGCTTTCTTT
J gene: TRBJ2-2; clone size: NA; V gene: TRBV7-2; D gene: NA; CDR3 protein: CASSFRGFTGELFF; CDR3 DNA: TGTGCCAGCAGCTTTAGAGGGTTCACCGGGGAGCTGTTTTTT
J gene: TRBJ1-2; clone size: NA; V gene: TRBV6-2/TRBV6-3; D gene: NA; CDR3 protein: CASSYSGGAGINYGYTF; CDR3 DNA: TGTGCCAGCAGTTACTCAGGAGGGGCCGGAATTAACTATGGCTACACCTTC
J gene: TRBJ2-3; clone size: few; V gene: TRBV6-4; D gene: TRBD2; CDR3 protein: CARQASGRADSTDTQYF; CDR3 DNA: TGTGCCAGACAAGCTAGCGGGAGGGCCGATAGCACAGATACGCAGTATTTT
J gene: TRBJ2-7; clone size: NA; V gene: TRBV5-8; D gene: TRBD1; CDR3 protein: CASSLGQGTGEQYF; CDR3 DNA: TGTGCCAGCAGCTTGGGACAGGGGACTGGCGAGCAGTACTTC
J gene: TRBJ2-5; clone size: NA; V gene: TRBV29-1; D gene: NA; CDR3 protein: CSVPKSGQPEVPGETQYF; CDR3 DNA: TGCAGCGTTCCAAAGTCCGGACAGCCTGAGGTACCAGGAGAGACCCAGTACTTC
J gene: TRBJ1-2; clone size: NA; V gene: TRBV28; D gene: TRBD1; CDR3 protein: CASSSEQGRYGYTF; CDR3 DNA: TGTGCCAGCAGTTCCGAACAGGGGCGCTATGGCTACACCTTC
J gene: TRBJ2-2; clone size: NA; V gene: TRBV28; D gene: NA; CDR3 protein: CASHSGTGELFF; CDR3 DNA: TGTGCCAGCCACTCGGGTACCGGGGAGCTGTTTTTT
J gene: TRBJ2-3; clone size: NA; V gene: TRBV19; D gene: NA; CDR3 protein: CASSIPYTDTQYF; CDR3 DNA: TGTGCCAGTAGTATTCCTTACACAGATACGCAGTATTTT